This T cell receptor beta chain was documented in a study of human CD8 memory T cell subsets. Broader study findings: From the Chao1 estimates, stem-like memory T cells appeared to be more diverse than precursor exhausted T cells.

Germline CDR1 and CDR2: SQVTM and ANQGSEA. This CDR3 is 13 amino acids long. Concerning this clonotype itself: Its specificity is unknown.

Libraries for TCR beta were constructed using UMI-labeled 5' RACE. TCRdb reprocessed the 5' RACE reads and reports one entry per CDR3 protein, with no DNA. Recorded for this sample: about 10,000 distinct CDR3 sequences. A negative magnetic separation step was used to enrich total CD8+ T cells. J is TRBJ2-2 and V is TRBV29-1; the D gene TCRdb calls, TRBD2, cannot be checked with no DNA. This clonotype originated in a human donor in good health. Input material: CD8+ stem-like memory T cells (TSCM and TCM) sorted from PBMCs. Sample subset: stem-like memory CD8 T cells (TSTEM), CCR7+ PD-1- TIGIT-. CDR3 protein: CSVEAGDSGELFF.